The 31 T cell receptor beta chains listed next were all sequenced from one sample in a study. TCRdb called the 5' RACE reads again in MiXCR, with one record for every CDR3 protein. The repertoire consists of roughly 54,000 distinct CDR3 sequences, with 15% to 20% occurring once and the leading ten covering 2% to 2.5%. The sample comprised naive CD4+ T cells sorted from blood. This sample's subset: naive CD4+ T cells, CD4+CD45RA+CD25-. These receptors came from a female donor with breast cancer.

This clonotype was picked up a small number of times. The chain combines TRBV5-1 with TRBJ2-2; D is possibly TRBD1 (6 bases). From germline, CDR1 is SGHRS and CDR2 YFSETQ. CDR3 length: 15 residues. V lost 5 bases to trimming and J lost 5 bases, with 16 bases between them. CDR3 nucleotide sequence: TGCGCCAGCAGACCTACAGGGATTCGAACCGGGGAGCTGTTTTTT. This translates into CASRPTGIRTGELFF.

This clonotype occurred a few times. Here the CDR3 reads CASSLSTGLAGDYEQYF. As DNA, the CDR3 is TGTGCCAGCAGCTTATCGACGGGACTAGCGGGAGACTACGAGCAGTACTTC. The rearrangement uses TRBV7-2 and TRBJ2-7; 14 nucleotides agree with TRBD2. The junction had 6 bases not matched to a gene; V was cut back by 2 bases and J by 3 bases. Germline V gene data show CDR1 as SGHTA and CDR2 as FQGNSA. The CDR3 loop spans 17 amino acids.

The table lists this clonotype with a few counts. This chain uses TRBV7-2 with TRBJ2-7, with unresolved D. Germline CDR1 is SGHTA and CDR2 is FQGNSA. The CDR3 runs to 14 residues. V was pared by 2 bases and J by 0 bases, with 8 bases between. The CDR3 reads CASSLNGNSYEQYF. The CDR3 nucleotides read TGTGCCAGCAGCTTAAACGGCAACTCCTACGAGCAGTACTTC.

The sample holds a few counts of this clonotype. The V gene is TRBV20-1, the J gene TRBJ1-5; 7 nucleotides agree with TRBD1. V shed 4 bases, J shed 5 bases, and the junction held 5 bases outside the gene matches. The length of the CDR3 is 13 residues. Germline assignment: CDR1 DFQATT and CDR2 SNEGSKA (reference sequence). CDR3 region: CSAKPGQHQPQHF. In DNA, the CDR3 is TGCAGTGCTAAACCGGGACAGCATCAGCCCCAGCATTTT.

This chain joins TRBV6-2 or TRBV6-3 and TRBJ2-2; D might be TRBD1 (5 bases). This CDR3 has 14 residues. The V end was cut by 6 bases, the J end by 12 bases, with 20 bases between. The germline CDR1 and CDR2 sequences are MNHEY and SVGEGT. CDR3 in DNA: TGTGCCAGCAGCCCGGACACAAACACCGGAAAGCTGTTTTTT. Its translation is CASSPDTNTGKLFF.

For the CDR3, the DNA is TGTGCCAGCACCACTAGCGTAGGCGAGCAGTACTTC. It translates to CASTTSVGEQYF. This chain links TRBV12-3 or TRBV12-4 with TRBJ2-7, with 7 positions matching TRBD2. With V trimmed by 7 bases and J by 6 bases, 6 bases remained unmatched. This CDR3 is built from 12 residues.

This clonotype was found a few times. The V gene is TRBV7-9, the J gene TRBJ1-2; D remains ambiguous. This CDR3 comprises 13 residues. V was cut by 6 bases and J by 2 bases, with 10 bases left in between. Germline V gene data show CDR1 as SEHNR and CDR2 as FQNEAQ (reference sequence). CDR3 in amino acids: CASSGVSNYGYTF. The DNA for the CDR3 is TGTGCCAGCAGTGGAGTCTCGAACTATGGCTACACCTTC.

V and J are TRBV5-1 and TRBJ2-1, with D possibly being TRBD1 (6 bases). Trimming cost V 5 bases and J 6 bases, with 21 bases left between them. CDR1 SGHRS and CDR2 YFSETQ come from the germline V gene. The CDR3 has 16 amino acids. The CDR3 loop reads CASRINRDIGTNEQFF. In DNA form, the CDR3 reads TGCGCCAGCAGGATCAACCGGGACATCGGGACCAATGAGCAGTTCTTC.

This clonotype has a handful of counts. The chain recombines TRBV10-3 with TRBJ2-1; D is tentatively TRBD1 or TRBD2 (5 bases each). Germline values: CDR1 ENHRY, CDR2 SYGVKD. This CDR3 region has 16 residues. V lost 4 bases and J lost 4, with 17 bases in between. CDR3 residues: CAISGGSESPYNEQFF. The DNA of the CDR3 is TGTGCCATCAGTGGGGGGTCGGAGTCACCATACAATGAGCAGTTCTTC.

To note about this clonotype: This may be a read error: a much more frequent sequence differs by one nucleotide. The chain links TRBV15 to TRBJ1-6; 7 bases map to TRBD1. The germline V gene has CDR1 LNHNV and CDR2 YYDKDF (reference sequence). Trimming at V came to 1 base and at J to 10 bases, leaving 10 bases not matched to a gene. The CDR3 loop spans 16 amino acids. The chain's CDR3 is CATSRGRTGFGSPLHF. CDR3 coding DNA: TGTGCCACCAGCAGAGGTAGGACAGGCTTCGGATCACCCCTCCACTTT.

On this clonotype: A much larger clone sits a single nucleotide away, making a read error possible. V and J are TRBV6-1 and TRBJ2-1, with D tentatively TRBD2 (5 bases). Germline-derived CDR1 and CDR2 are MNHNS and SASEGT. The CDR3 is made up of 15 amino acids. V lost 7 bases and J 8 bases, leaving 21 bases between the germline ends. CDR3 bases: TGTGCCAGCAACCCTTGTAGCGCCCTACAAGATGAGCAGTTCTTC. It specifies CASNPCSALQDEQFF.

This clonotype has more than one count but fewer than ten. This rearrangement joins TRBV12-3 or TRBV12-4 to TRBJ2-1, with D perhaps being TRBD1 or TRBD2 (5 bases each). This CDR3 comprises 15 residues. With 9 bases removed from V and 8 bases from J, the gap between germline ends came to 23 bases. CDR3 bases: TGTGCCAGTTCCAGGGCCGGGGCGGGCAGTTATGAGCAGTTCTTC. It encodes CASSRAGAGSYEQFF.

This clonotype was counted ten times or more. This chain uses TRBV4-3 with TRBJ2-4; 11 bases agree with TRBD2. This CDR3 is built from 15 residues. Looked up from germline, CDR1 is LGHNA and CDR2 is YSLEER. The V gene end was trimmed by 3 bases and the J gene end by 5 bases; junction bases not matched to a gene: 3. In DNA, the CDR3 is TGCGCCAGCAGCCAGTCACTAGCGGGAGAAAACATTCAGTACTTC. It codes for CASSQSLAGENIQYF.

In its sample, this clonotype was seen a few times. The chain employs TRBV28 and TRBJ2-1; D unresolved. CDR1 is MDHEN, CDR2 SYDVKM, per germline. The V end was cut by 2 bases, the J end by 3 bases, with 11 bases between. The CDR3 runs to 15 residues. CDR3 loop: CASSLTPRFYNEQFF. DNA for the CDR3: TGTGCCAGCAGTTTAACCCCCCGGTTCTACAATGAGCAGTTCTTC.

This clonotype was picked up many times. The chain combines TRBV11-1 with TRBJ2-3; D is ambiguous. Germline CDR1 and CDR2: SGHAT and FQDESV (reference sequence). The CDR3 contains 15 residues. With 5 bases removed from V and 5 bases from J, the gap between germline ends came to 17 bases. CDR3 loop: CASSRPLDPKDTQYF. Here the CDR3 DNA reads TGTGCCAGCAGCCGTCCTCTGGACCCGAAAGATACGCAGTATTTT.

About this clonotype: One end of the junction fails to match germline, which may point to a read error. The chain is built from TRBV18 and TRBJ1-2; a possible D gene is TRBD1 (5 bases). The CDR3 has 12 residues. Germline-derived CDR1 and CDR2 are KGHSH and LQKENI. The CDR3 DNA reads TGCGCCAGCTCAGCTTCCGGGGACGGCTACACCTTC. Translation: CASSASGDGYTF.

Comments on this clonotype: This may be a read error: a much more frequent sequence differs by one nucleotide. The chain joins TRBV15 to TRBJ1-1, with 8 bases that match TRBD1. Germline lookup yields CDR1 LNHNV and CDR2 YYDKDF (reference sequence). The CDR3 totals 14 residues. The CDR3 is CATSRRTGNTEASF. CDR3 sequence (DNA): TGTGCCACCAGCAGACGGACAGGGAACACTGAAGCTTCCTTT.

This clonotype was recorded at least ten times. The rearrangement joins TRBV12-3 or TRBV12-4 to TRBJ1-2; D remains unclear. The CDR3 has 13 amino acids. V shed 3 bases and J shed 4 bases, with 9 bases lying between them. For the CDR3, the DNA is TGTGCCAGCAGTTTGGAGGCGGGCTATGGCTACACCTTC. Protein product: CASSLEAGYGYTF.

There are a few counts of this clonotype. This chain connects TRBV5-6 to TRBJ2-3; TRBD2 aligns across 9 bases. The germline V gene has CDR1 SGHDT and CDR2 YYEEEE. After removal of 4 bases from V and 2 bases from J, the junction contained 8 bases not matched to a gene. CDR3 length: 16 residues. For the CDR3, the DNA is TGTGCCAGCAGCGCAGGTAGCGGGAGTATCACAGATACGCAGTATTTT. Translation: CASSAGSGSITDTQYF.

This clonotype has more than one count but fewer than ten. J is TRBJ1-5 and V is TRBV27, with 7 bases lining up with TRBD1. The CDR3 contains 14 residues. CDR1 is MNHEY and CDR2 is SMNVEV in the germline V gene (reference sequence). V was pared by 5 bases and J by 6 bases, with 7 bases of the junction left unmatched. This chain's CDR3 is CASSPSGQFQPQHF. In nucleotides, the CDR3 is TGTGCCAGCAGTCCATCGGGACAGTTTCAGCCCCAGCATTTT.

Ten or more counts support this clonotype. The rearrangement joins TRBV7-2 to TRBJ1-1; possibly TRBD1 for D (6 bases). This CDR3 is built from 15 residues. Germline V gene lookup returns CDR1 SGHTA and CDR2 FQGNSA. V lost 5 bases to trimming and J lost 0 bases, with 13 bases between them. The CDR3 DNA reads TGTGCCAGCAGCCTAGGGGGGGGTATGAACACTGAAGCTTTCTTT. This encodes CASSLGGGMNTEAFF.

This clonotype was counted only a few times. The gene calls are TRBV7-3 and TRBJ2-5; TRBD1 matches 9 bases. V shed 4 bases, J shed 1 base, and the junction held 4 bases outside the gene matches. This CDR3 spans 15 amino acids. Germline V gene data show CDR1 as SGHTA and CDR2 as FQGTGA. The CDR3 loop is CASSYGTGLQETQYF. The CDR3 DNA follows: TGTGCCAGCAGCTACGGGACAGGGCTCCAAGAGACCCAGTACTTC.

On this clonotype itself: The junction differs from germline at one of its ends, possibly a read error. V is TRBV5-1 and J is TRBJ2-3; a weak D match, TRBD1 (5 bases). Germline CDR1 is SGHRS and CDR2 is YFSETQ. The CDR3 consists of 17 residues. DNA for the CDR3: TGCGCCAGCAGCAAAACCCATAGGCCCGACGCCAGGGATACGCAGTGTTTT. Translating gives CASSKTHRPDARDTQCF.

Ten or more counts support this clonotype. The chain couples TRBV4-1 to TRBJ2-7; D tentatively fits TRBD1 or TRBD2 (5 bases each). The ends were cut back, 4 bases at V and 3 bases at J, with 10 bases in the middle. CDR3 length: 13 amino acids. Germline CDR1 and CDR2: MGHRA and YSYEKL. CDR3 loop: CASSPGPGYEQYF. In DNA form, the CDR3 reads TGCGCCAGCAGCCCGGGACCCGGCTACGAGCAGTACTTC.

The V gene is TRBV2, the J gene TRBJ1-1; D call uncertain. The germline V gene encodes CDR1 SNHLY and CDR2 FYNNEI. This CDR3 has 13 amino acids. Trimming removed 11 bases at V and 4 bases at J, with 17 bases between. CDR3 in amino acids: CASGGVWGTEAFF. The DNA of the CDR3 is TGTGCCTCTGGTGGGGTGTGGGGCACTGAAGCTTTCTTT.

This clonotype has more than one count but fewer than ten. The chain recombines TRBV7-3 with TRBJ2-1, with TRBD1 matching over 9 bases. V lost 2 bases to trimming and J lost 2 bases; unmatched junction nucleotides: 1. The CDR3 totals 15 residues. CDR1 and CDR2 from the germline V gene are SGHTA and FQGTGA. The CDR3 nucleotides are TGTGCCAGCAGCTTAGGACAGGGGACCTACAATGAGCAGTTCTTC. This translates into CASSLGQGTYNEQFF.

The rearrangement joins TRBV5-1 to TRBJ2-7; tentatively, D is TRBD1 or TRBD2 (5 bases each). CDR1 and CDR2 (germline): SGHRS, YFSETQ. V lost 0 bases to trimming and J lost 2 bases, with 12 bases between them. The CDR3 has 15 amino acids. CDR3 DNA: TGCGCCAGCAGCTTGGCCGGGACCAACGCCTACGAGCAGTACTTC. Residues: CASSLAGTNAYEQYF. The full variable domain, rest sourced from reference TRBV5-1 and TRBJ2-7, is KAGVTQTPRYLIKTRGQQVTLSCSPISGHRSVSWYQQTPGQGLQFLFEYFSETQRNKGNFPGRFSGRQFSNSRSEMNVSTLELGDSALYLCASSLAGTNAYEQYFGPGTRLTVT.

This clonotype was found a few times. The CDR3 DNA sequence: TGTGCCAGCAGGCCCGAAACTGCTCGGGCCCAGTACTTC. The encoded protein is CASRPETARAQYF. The V call is TRBV12-3 or TRBV12-4, the J call TRBJ2-5; D call uncertain. The CDR3 sequence is 13 residues long. Trimming cost V 6 bases and J 9 bases, with 17 bases left between them.

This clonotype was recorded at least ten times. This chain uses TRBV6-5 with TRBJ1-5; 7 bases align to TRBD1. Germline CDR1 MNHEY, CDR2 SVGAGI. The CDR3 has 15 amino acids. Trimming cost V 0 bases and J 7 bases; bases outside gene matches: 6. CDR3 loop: CASSYSRQGGQPQHF. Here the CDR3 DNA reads TGTGCCAGCAGTTACTCTAGACAGGGAGGACAGCCCCAGCATTTT.

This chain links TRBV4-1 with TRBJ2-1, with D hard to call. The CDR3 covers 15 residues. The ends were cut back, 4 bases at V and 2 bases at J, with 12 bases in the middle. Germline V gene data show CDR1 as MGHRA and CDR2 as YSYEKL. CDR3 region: CASSLWQATYNEQFF. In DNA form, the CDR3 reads TGCGCCAGCAGCCTTTGGCAGGCGACCTACAATGAGCAGTTCTTC.

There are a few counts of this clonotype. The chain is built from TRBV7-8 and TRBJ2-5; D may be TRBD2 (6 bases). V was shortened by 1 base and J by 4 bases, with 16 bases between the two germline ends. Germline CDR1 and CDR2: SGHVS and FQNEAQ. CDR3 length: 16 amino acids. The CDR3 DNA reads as TGTGCCAGCAGCTTAGGCACTAGCTCTCGTGGAGAGACCCAGTACTTC. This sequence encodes CASSLGTSSRGETQYF.